Listed below are T cell receptor beta chains from one sample, sequenced in a study of cytomegalovirus exposure and HLA in healthy donors. Here immunoSEQ multiplex PCR was the method, and the copy in TCRdb shows in-frame clones only, minus some. The sample includes about 88,000 clones, 85% to 90% of them seen just once. Material: PBMCs. Every receptor here comes from a young man in good health and CMV-seronegative. The CDR3 runs from the conserved cysteine through the conserved F or W. Each record gives: V gene, J gene, D gene, CDR3 protein, CDR3 DNA. D genes are given only for firm matches.

v_gene: TRBV6-5
j_gene: TRBJ2-7
d_gene: TRBD1
CDR3aa: CASSSGTAYSYEQYF
CDR3nt: TGTGCCAGCAGTTCCGGGACAGCTTATTCCTACGAGCAGTACTTC

v_gene: TRBV7-6
j_gene: TRBJ1-1
d_gene: TRBD1
CDR3aa: CASSEGQGVNTEAFF
CDR3nt: TGTGCCAGCAGCGAGGGACAGGGGGTGAACACTGAAGCTTTCTTT

v_gene: TRBV6-5
j_gene: TRBJ1-5
d_gene: -
CDR3aa: CASSYPGGNQPQHF
CDR3nt: TGTGCCAGCAGTTACCCGGGGGGCAATCAGCCCCAGCATTTT

v_gene: TRBV7-9
j_gene: TRBJ2-2
d_gene: TRBD1
CDR3aa: CANQRGTGISGELFF
CDR3nt: TGTGCCAACCAACGAGGGACAGGGATCTCCGGGGAGCTGTTTTTT

v_gene: TRBV25-1
j_gene: TRBJ1-4
d_gene: -
CDR3aa: CASSKGAGANEKLFF
CDR3nt: TGTGCCAGCAGTAAAGGGGCCGGTGCTAATGAAAAACTGTTTTTT

v_gene: TRBV5-5
j_gene: TRBJ1-2
d_gene: -
CDR3aa: CASRHQGKSGYTF
CDR3nt: TGTGCCAGCAGACACCAGGGTAAATCCGGCTACACCTTC

v_gene: TRBV11-2
j_gene: TRBJ2-7
d_gene: -
CDR3aa: CASSLDRYEQYF
CDR3nt: TGTGCCAGCAGCTTAGACCGCTACGAGCAGTACTTC

v_gene: TRBV6-5
j_gene: TRBJ1-6
d_gene: -
CDR3aa: CASGAGQGISPLHF
CDR3nt: TGTGCCAGCGGGGCCGGCCAGGGGATTTCACCCCTCCACTTT

v_gene: TRBV2
j_gene: TRBJ2-7
d_gene: TRBD2
CDR3aa: CASGGRGGLYEQYF
CDR3nt: TGTGCCAGCGGAGGGAGGGGAGGCCTCTACGAGCAGTACTTC

v_gene: TRBV5-6
j_gene: TRBJ1-6
d_gene: -
CDR3aa: CASSVRVPANGAPLHF
CDR3nt: TGTGCCAGCAGCGTACGGGTGCCAGCTAACGGGGCACCCCTCCACTTT

v_gene: TRBV19
j_gene: TRBJ1-5
d_gene: -
CDR3aa: CASSTSPGQPQHF
CDR3nt: TGTGCCAGTAGCACCTCCCCGGGGCAGCCCCAGCATTTT

v_gene: TRBV7-9
j_gene: TRBJ2-3
d_gene: -
CDR3aa: CASQTTGTSTDTQYF
CDR3nt: TGTGCCAGTCAAACTACGGGGACTAGCACAGATACGCAGTATTTT

v_gene: TRBV30
j_gene: TRBJ2-5
d_gene: TRBD2
CDR3aa: CAGTLAGVETQYF
CDR3nt: TGTGCCGGAACACTAGCGGGAGTGGAGACCCAGTACTTC

v_gene: TRBV11-2
j_gene: TRBJ2-1
d_gene: TRBD1
CDR3aa: CASSLFRQGNEQFF
CDR3nt: TGTGCCAGCAGCTTATTTAGACAGGGCAATGAGCAGTTCTTC